These 25 T cell receptor beta chains were sequenced from one sample in a study of T cell responses to AZD1222 COVID-19 vaccine. Here immunoSEQ multiplex PCR was the method, and the copy in TCRdb shows in-frame clones only, minus some. The sample includes 150,000 or so clones, around 86% of them seen just once. This material consisted of peripheral blood, taken on day 0 of AZD1222 vaccination. The receptors derive from an adult in good health.

This chain joins TRBV5-4 and TRBJ2-5; 10 nucleotides line up with TRBD2. The germline V gene has CDR1 SGHNT and CDR2 YYREEE (reference sequence). The CDR3 has 15 amino acids. J lost 2 bases, V lost 4 bases, and 5 bases had no gene match. This CDR3 is CASSPLAGDQETQYF. The DNA for the CDR3 is TGTGCCAGCAGCCCGCTAGCGGGGGATCAAGAGACCCAGTACTTC.

This chain connects TRBV29-1 to TRBJ1-4, with D possibly matching TRBD1 (6 bases). The CDR3 has 13 residues. Trimming took 7 bases from V and 0 from J, leaving 9 bases between them. From germline, CDR1 is SQVTM and CDR2 ANQGSEA. CDR3 residues: CSGQGTTNEKLFF. The CDR3 coding sequence is TGCAGCGGGCAGGGGACAACTAATGAAAAACTGTTTTTT. The variable domain in full, completed from reference TRBV29-1 and TRBJ1-4, reads SAVISQKPSRDICQRGTSLTIQCQVDSQVTMMFWYRQQPGQSLTLIATANQGSEATYESGFVIDKFPISRPNLTFSTLTVSNMSPEDSSIYLCSGQGTTNEKLFFGSGTQLSVL.

The rearrangement uses TRBV6-2 or TRBV6-3 and TRBJ2-4; 9 bases are a match to TRBD1. The V gene's germline CDR1 is MNHEY and CDR2 SVGEGT. The length of the CDR3 is 15 residues. With 1 base clipped from V and 5 bases from J, the junction kept 3 bases outside the gene matches. CDR3 loop: CASSYFGQGQNIQYF. DNA for the CDR3: TGTGCCAGCAGTTACTTCGGACAGGGGCAAAACATTCAGTACTTC.

This chain connects TRBV5-6 to TRBJ2-2; D unresolved. The CDR3 extends over 15 amino acids. Looked up from germline, CDR1 is SGHDT and CDR2 is YYEEEE. The V end lost 0 bases, the J end lost 7 bases, and 13 bases lay between the germline ends. CDR3 protein: CASSLVGSSFGELFF. The CDR3 coding sequence is TGTGCCAGCAGCTTGGTGGGAAGCTCCTTCGGGGAGCTGTTTTTT.

The J gene is TRBJ2-7, the V gene TRBV4-3; tentatively, D is TRBD2 (6 bases). Germline V lookup: CDR1 LGHNA, CDR2 YSLEER. V lost 4 bases to trimming and J lost 6 bases, with 16 bases between them. The CDR3 is 14 amino acids. CDR3: CASSPKTSGGEQYF. The CDR3 DNA reads as TGCGCCAGCAGCCCGAAGACTAGTGGAGGCGAGCAGTACTTC.

The chain links TRBV3-1 (or the pseudogene TRBV3-2) to TRBJ1-5; D is ambiguous. The CDR3 is 14 amino acids. Germline lookup yields CDR1 LGHDT and CDR2 YNNKEL (reference sequence). Trimming took off 5 bases at V and 4 bases at J, with 12 bases between the two ends. As DNA, the CDR3 is TGTGCCAGCAGCTCGAGACAAGGAAATCAGCCCCAGCATTTT. Translating gives CASSSRQGNQPQHF.

This clone was counted only a few times. V is TRBV5-1 and J is TRBJ2-1; D is possibly TRBD1 (6 bases). Trimming took off 3 bases at V and 7 bases at J, with 11 bases between the two ends. The CDR3 runs to 13 residues. Germline V CDR1 and CDR2: SGHRS, YFSETQ. CDR3 in DNA: TGCGCCAGCAGCTCTAACACAGGGAATGAGCAGTTCTTC. This translates into CASSSNTGNEQFF. The full variable domain, completed using reference TRBV5-1 and TRBJ2-1, is KAGVTQTPRYLIKTRGQQVTLSCSPISGHRSVSWYQQTPGQGLQFLFEYFSETQRNKGNFPGRFSGRQFSNSRSEMNVSTLELGDSALYLCASSSNTGNEQFFGPGTRLTVL.

This chain uses TRBV9 with TRBJ2-3; 7 bases are shared with TRBD1. CDR3 size: 13 residues. V dropped 0 bases and J dropped 5; count of bases not matched to a gene: 0. From germline, CDR1 is SGDLS and CDR2 YYNGEE. The CDR3 coding sequence is TGTGCCAGCAGCGTAGGACAGGGAGATACGCAGTATTTT. It translates to CASSVGQGDTQYF. Full variable domain (remainder filled in from reference TRBV9 and TRBJ2-3): DSGVTQTPKHLITATGQRVTLRCSPRSGDLSVYWYQQSLDQGLQFLIQYYNGEERAKGNILERFSAQQFPDLHSELNLSSLELGDSALYFCASSVGQGDTQYFGPGTRLTVL.

The chain has TRBV3-1 (or the pseudogene TRBV3-2) and TRBJ1-2; possible D gene TRBD1, 6 bases. The CDR3 spans 15 residues. The V gene lost 0 bases and the J gene lost 8 bases, with 16 bases spanning the gap. Germline CDR1 is LGHDT and CDR2 is YNNKEL (reference sequence). DNA for the CDR3: TGTGCCAGCAGCCAAGAAGACAGGCCCTCGATCGGCTACACCTTC. Protein product: CASSQEDRPSIGYTF.

The V call is TRBV3-1 (or the pseudogene TRBV3-2), the J call TRBJ1-2; no clear D. The V end lost 1 base, the J end lost 6 bases, and 15 bases lay between the germline ends. The CDR3 totals 15 residues. The V gene's germline CDR1 is LGHDT and CDR2 YNNKEL (reference sequence). The chain's CDR3 is CASSQGSAGGNGYTF. In nucleotides, the CDR3 is TGTGCCAGCAGCCAAGGGTCAGCAGGAGGGAATGGCTACACCTTC.

J is TRBJ1-1 and V is TRBV28, with TRBD1 matching over 7 bases. The CDR3 runs 15 residues. The V gene's germline CDR1 is MDHEN and CDR2 SYDVKM. V shed 0 bases, J shed 6 bases, and the junction held 7 bases outside the gene matches. The CDR3 region is CASSLWAARGAEAFF. CDR3 bases: TGTGCCAGCAGTTTATGGGCGGCCAGGGGGGCTGAAGCTTTCTTT.

The chain joins TRBV15 to TRBJ1-1; TRBD1 is a possible D gene (6 bases). The V gene lost 3 bases and the J gene lost 8 bases, with 16 bases spanning the gap. Germline lookup yields CDR1 LNHNV and CDR2 YYDKDF (reference sequence). The CDR3 loop spans 14 amino acids. DNA of the CDR3: TGTGCCACCAGCAGCGACCGACACAGGGCCGAAGCTTTCTTT. Translated: CATSSDRHRAEAFF.

The gene calls are TRBV11-2 and TRBJ1-5, with unresolved D. This CDR3 is 13 amino acids long. With 5 bases removed from V and 11 bases from J, the gap between germline ends came to 16 bases. The germline gives CDR1 SGHAT, CDR2 FQNNGV. CDR3 coding DNA: TGTGCCAGCAGCCACTCGGGCCCGCTGGCCCAGCATTTT. Translation: CASSHSGPLAQHF.

This chain joins TRBV6-5 and TRBJ2-7; D possibly corresponds to TRBD1 (5 bases). Trimming took off 6 bases at V and 4 bases at J, with 16 bases between the two ends. This CDR3 is 14 amino acids long. Germline V lookup: CDR1 MNHEY, CDR2 SVGAGI. CDR3 in DNA: TGTGCCAGCAGCCCCAGGGCAGGGTTATACGAGCAGTACTTC. It specifies CASSPRAGLYEQYF.

This rearrangement joins TRBV9 to TRBJ1-3; no definite D call. Germline lookup yields CDR1 SGDLS and CDR2 YYNGEE. Trimming took off 0 bases at V and 0 bases at J, with 13 bases between the two ends. The CDR3 is made up of 17 amino acids. This CDR3 is CASSVGAGRSSGNTIYF. CDR3 sequence (DNA): TGTGCCAGCAGCGTAGGGGCAGGCCGTAGCTCTGGAAACACCATATATTTT.

The chain recombines TRBV18 with TRBJ2-1, with D perhaps matching TRBD1 or TRBD2 (5 bases each). The germline V and J ends were trimmed by 8 bases and 3 bases, with 14 bases remaining between them. In germline, CDR1 is KGHSH, CDR2 LQKENI. There are 14 residues in the CDR3. CDR3 in amino acids: CASRDLEVYNEQFF. The CDR3 DNA sequence: TGTGCCAGCCGGGACCTAGAGGTCTACAATGAGCAGTTCTTC.

This clone was seen a single time. The V and J genes are TRBV5-1 and TRBJ1-2; TRBD1 aligns across 10 bases. The ends lost 4 bases at V and 7 bases at J; junction bases unmatched: 13. The CDR3 totals 16 residues. Germline V gene lookup returns CDR1 SGHRS and CDR2 YFSETQ. CDR3 residues: CASSPIPGQGIGGYTF. The CDR3 bases are TGCGCCAGCAGCCCAATTCCGGGACAGGGGATTGGTGGCTACACCTTC.

This chain links TRBV28 with TRBJ1-5; unclear D gene. There are 15 residues in the CDR3. Germline CDR1 is MDHEN and CDR2 is SYDVKM. V was clipped by 2 bases and J by 6 bases, with 14 bases between them. CDR3 coding DNA: TGTGCCAGCAGTTTAGTCTCGGTCGATGCTCAGCCCCAGCATTTT. It codes for CASSLVSVDAQPQHF.

The rearrangement uses TRBV27 and TRBJ2-3; TRBD2 matches at 8 bases. The CDR3 runs to 14 residues. The ends lost 6 bases at V and 6 bases at J; junction bases unmatched: 8. Per germline, CDR1 MNHEY and CDR2 SMNVEV (reference sequence). Written as DNA, the CDR3 is TGTGCCAGCAGGGCAGCGGGGGCGGGGGATACGCAGTATTTT. It yields the protein CASRAAGAGDTQYF.

This rearrangement joins TRBV4-1 to TRBJ2-3; tentatively, D is TRBD2 (5 bases). Germline V gene data show CDR1 as MGHRA and CDR2 as YSYEKL. V gave up 0 bases and J gave up 6 bases, with 19 bases separating them. This CDR3 region has 17 residues. As DNA, the CDR3 is TGCGCCAGCAGCCAAGACCCCTTTAACGGGGTTGAGGATACGCAGTATTTT. Its protein is CASSQDPFNGVEDTQYF.

This chain links TRBV10-3 with TRBJ1-5; a possible D gene is TRBD1 (5 bases). The CDR3 length is 15 residues. V was clipped by 4 bases and J by 3 bases, with 13 bases between them. Germline V gene lookup returns CDR1 ENHRY and CDR2 SYGVKD. CDR3 region: CAISGGGAFNQPQHF. Written as DNA, the CDR3 is TGTGCCATCAGTGGTGGAGGGGCCTTCAATCAGCCCCAGCATTTT.

The genes are TRBV18 and TRBJ2-5; the D is unclear. The CDR3 totals 14 residues. Germline assignment: CDR1 KGHSH and CDR2 LQKENI. V lost 0 bases and J 1 base, leaving 6 bases between the germline ends. The CDR3 nucleotides read TGTGCCAGCTCACCACCTGCGGCCCAAGAGACCCAGTACTTC. Residues: CASSPPAAQETQYF.

The chain is built from TRBV5-8 and TRBJ1-3; D is uncertain. Trimming cost V 2 bases and J 0 bases, with 9 bases left between them. Germline V gene sequence: CDR1 SGHTS, CDR2 YDEGEE. CDR3 length: 15 residues. Here the CDR3 reads CASSFPLTSGNTIYF. DNA of the CDR3: TGTGCCAGCAGCTTTCCTCTTACCTCTGGAAACACCATATATTTT.

V and J are TRBV9 and TRBJ1-1; D unresolved. Trimming cost V 4 bases and J 4 bases, with 11 bases left between them. Germline-derived CDR1 and CDR2 are SGDLS and YYNGEE. This CDR3 region has 13 residues. The CDR3 DNA reads as TGTGCCAGCAGCTTCGGAGGGCTCACTGAAGCTTTCTTT. It translates to CASSFGGLTEAFF.

V gene TRBV18 combines with J gene TRBJ1-3; tentatively, D is TRBD1 (6 bases). Per germline, CDR1 KGHSH and CDR2 LQKENI. V lost 1 base to trimming and J lost 4 bases, with 14 bases between them. The CDR3 length is 16 residues. CDR3 bases: TGTGCCAGCTCACCACTCGTCAGGGGCGTCGGAAACACCATATATTTT. Protein: CASSPLVRGVGNTIYF.